This record covers a single TCR beta chain. Its antigen is undetermined. The protocol was immunoSEQ multiplex PCR, while the TCRdb copy is restricted to in-frame clones and leaves out a portion. Among roughly 9,200 clones, 89% were seen once, and the ten largest hold about 1.5%. The sample belongs to a study of T cells after posttransplantation cyclophosphamide. Study-level findings and limits: Recipient CMV seropositivity and CMV reactivation strongly tracked TRB clonality.

This CDR3 comprises 16 residues. Germline CDR1 and CDR2: SGHDT and YYEEEE. V was clipped by 4 bases and J by 6 bases, with 21 bases between them. The J gene is TRBJ2-3, the V gene TRBV5-6; maybe TRBD2 (5 bases). The TCR sequence derives from an older woman in good health, CMV-negative, and a related stem cell transplant donor. The sample comprised memory CD4+ T cells sorted from PBMCs. CDR3 sequence (DNA): TGTGCCAGCAGCATCGGGTTTGGGAGTCGGGTGGATACGCAGTATTTT. Amino acid sequence: CASSIGFGSRVDTQYF.